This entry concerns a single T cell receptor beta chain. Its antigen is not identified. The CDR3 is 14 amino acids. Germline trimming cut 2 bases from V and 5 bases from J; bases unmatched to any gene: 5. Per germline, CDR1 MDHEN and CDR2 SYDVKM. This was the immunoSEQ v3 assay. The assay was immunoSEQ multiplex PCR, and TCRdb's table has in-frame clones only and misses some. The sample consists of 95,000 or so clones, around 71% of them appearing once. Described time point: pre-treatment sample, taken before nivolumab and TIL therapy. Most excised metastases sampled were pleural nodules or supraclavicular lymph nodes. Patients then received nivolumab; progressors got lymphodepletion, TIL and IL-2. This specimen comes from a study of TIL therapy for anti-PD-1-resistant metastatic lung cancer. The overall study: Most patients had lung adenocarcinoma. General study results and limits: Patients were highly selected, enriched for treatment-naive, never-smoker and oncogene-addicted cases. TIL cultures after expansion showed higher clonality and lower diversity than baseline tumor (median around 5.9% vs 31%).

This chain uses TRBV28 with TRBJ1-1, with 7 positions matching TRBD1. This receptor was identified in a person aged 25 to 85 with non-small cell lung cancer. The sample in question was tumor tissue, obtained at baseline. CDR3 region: CASSLGTEGTEAFF. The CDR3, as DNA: TGTGCCAGCAGTTTAGGGACAGAGGGTACTGAAGCTTTCTTT.